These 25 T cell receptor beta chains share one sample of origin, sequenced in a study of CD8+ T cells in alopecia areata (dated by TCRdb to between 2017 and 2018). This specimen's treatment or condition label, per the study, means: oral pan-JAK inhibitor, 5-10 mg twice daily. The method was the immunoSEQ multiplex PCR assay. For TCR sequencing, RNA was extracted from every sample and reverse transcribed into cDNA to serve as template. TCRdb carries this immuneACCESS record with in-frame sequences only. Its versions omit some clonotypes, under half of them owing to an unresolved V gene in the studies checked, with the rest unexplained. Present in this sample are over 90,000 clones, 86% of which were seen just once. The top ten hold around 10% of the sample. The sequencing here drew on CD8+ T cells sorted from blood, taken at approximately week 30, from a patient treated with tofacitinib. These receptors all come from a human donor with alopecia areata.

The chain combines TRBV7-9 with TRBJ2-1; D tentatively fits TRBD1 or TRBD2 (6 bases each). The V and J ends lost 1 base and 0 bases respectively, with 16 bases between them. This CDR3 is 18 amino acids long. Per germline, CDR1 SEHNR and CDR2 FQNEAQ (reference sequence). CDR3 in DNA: TGTGCCAGCAGCTTAGATCTGGTCCCGGGGGCCTCCTACAATGAGCAGTTCTTC. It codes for CASSLDLVPGASYNEQFF.

The CDR3 DNA reads as TGTGCCAGTACCCTGGAACAGCGGGGACCCTATTACGAGCAGTACTTC. Translation: CASTLEQRGPYYEQYF. V is TRBV19 and J is TRBJ2-7, with 7 bases identical to TRBD2. In germline, CDR1 is LNHDA, CDR2 SQIVND (reference sequence). This CDR3 contains 16 residues. After removal of 7 bases from V and 4 bases from J, the junction contained 16 bases not matched to a gene.

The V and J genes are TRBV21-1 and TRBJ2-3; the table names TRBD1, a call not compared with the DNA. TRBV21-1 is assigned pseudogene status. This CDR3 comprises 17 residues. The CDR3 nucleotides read TGTGCCAGCAGCGCCCGCCCGGGGCCAGGGGCGGCAGATACGCAGTATTTT. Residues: CASSARPGPGAADTQYF.

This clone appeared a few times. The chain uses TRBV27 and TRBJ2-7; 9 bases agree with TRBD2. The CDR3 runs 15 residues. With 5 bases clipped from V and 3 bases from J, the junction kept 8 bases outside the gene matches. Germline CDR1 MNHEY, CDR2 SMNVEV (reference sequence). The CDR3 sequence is CASSARRSGSYEQYF. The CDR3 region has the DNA TGTGCCAGCAGTGCCAGGCGTAGCGGGAGCTACGAGCAGTACTTC.

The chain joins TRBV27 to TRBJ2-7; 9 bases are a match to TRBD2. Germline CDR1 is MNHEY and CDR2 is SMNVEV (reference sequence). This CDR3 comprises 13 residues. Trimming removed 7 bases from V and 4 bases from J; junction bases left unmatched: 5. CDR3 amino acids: CASKGGGAYEQYF. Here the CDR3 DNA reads TGTGCCAGCAAGGGCGGGGGGGCGTACGAGCAGTACTTC.

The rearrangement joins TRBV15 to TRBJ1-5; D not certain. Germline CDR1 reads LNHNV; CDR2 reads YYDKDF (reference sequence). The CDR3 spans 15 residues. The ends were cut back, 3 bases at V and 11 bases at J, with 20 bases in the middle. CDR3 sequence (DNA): TGTGCCACCAGCAGTGCACAAGGGTCCGGCTCGGCCCAGCATTTT. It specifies CATSSAQGSGSAQHF.

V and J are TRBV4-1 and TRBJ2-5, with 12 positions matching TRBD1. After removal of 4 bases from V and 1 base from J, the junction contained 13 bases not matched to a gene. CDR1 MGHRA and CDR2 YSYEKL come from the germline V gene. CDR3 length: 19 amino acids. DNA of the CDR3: TGCGCCAGCAGCCGAGGGACAGGGGGCGTAAGTTGGGTCCAAGAGACCCAGTACTTC. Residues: CASSRGTGGVSWVQETQYF.

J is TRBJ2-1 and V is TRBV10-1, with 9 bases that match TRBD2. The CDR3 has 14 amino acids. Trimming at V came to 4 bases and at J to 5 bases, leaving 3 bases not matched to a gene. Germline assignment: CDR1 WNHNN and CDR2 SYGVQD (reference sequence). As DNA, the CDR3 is TGCGCCAGCAGTGTGCGGGGGGGAAACAATGAGCAGTTCTTC. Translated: CASSVRGGNNEQFF.

The CDR3 here is CASSSASGGGDNEQFF. The DNA of the CDR3 is TGTGCCAGCAGCTCTGCTAGCGGGGGGGGAGACAATGAGCAGTTCTTC. This rearrangement joins TRBV13 to TRBJ2-1; 12 bases fit TRBD2. Germline V lookup: CDR1 PRHDT, CDR2 FYEKMQ (reference sequence). With V trimmed by 4 bases and J by 5 bases, 6 bases remained unmatched. The CDR3 sequence is 16 residues long.

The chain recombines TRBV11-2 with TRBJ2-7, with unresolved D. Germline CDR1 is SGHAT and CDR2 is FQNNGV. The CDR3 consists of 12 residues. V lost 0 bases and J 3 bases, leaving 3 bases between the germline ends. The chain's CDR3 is CASSLEGYEQYF. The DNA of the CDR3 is TGTGCCAGCAGCTTAGAGGGCTACGAGCAGTACTTC.

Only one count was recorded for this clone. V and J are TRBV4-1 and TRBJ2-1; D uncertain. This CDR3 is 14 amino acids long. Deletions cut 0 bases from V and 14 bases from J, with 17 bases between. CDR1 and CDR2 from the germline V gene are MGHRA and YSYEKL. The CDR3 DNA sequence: TGCGCCAGCAGCCAAGATCGCGCGGATCCTTGCGAGTTCTTC. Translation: CASSQDRADPCEFF.

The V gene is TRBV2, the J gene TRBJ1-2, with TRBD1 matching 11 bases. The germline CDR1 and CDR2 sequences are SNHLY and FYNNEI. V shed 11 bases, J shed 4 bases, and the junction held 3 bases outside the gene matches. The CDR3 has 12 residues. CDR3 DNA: TGTGCCGGACAGGGGGCTGCCTATGGCTACACCTTC. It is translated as CAGQGAAYGYTF.

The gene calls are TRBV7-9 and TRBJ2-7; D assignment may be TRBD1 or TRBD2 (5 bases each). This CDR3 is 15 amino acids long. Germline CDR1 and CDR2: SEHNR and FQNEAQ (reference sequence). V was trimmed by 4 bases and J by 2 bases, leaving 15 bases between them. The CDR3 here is CASSSLRDGTYEQYF. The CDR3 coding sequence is TGTGCCAGCAGCTCCCTCCGGGACGGAACCTACGAGCAGTACTTC.

CDR3 sequence (DNA): TGCAGCGGCCGGGAAGACAATGAGCAGTTCTTC. It yields the protein CSGREDNEQFF. This chain links TRBV29-1 with TRBJ2-1, with D maybe TRBD2 (5 bases). The ends were cut back, 7 bases at V and 5 bases at J, with 9 bases in the middle. CDR1 is SQVTM, CDR2 ANQGSEA, per germline. This CDR3 region has 11 residues.

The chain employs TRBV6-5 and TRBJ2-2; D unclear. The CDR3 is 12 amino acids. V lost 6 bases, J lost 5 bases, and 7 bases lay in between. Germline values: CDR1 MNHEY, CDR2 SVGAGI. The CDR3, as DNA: TGTGCCAGCAGCCATGGTACCGGGGAGCTGTTTTTT. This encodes CASSHGTGELFF.

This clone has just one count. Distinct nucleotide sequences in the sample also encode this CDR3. Here the CDR3 reads CASSSGGSYEQYF. As DNA, the CDR3 is TGTGCCAGCAGCTCTGGCGGGTCCTACGAGCAGTACTTC. This sequence joins TRBV5-6 and TRBJ2-7; D possibly corresponds to TRBD2 (5 bases). Trimming removed 3 bases at V and 1 base at J, with 8 bases between. CDR3 length: 13 amino acids. Germline V gene lookup returns CDR1 SGHDT and CDR2 YYEEEE.

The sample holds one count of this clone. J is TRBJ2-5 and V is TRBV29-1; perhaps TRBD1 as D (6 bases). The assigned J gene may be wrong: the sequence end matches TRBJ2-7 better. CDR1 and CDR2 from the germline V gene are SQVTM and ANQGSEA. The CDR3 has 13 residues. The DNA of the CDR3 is TGCAGCATCCAAACTCCGGGACACTACGAGCAGTACTTC. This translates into CSIQTPGHYEQYF.

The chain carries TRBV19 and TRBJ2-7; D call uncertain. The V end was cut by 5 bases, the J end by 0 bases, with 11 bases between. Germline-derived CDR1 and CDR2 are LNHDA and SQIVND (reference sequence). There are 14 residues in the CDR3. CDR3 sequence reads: CASSPYLGSYEQYF. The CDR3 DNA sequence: TGTGCCAGTAGTCCCTACTTGGGCTCCTACGAGCAGTACTTC.

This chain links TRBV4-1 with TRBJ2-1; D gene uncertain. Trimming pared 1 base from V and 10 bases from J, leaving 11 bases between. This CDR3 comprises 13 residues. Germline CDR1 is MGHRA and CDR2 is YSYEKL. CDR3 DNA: TGCGCCAGCAGCCAAGTTACCGGCCAGGAGCAGTTCTTC. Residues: CASSQVTGQEQFF.

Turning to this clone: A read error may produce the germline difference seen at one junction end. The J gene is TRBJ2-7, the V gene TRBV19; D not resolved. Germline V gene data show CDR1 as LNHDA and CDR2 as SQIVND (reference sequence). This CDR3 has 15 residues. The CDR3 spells CDSSPRGIDRYEQYF. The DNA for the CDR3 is TGTGACAGTAGCCCCCGAGGCATAGACCGCTACGAGCAGTACTTC.

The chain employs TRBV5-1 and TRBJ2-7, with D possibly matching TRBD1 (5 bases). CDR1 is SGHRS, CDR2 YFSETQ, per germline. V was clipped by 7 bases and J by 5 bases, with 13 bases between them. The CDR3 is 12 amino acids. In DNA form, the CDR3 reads TGCGCCAGCTGGGAACGGACAAACGAGCAGTACTTC. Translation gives CASWERTNEQYF.

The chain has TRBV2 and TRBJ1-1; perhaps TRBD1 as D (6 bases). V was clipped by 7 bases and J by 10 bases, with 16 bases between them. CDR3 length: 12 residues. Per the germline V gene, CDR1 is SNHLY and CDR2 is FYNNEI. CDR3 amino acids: CASTAGAFGAFF. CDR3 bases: TGTGCCAGCACGGCAGGGGCCTTTGGAGCTTTCTTT.

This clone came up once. The CDR3 DNA reads as TGTGCCAGCAGTTTCATGGCTAGCGGTACAGATACGCAGTATTTT. This translates into CASSFMASGTDTQYF. The chain is built from TRBV27 and TRBJ2-3; 7 nucleotides align to TRBD2. Germline V gene data show CDR1 as MNHEY and CDR2 as SMNVEV (reference sequence). The CDR3 has 15 amino acids. Losses at the gene ends were 3 bases for V and 3 bases for J; bases not matched to a gene: 6.

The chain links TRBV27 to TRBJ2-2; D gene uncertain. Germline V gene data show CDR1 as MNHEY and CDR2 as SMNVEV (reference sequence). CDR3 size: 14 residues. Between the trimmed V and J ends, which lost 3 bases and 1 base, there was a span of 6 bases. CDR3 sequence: CASSFLGNTGELFF. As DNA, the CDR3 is TGTGCCAGCAGTTTCCTTGGGAACACCGGGGAGCTGTTTTTT.

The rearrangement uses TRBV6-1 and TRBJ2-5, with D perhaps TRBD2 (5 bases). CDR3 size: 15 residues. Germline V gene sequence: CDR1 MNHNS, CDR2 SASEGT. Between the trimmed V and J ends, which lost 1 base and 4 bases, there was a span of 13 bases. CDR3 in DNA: TGTGCCAGCAGTGAAGGGACCCTCGCGGGAGAGACCCAGTACTTC. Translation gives CASSEGTLAGETQYF.